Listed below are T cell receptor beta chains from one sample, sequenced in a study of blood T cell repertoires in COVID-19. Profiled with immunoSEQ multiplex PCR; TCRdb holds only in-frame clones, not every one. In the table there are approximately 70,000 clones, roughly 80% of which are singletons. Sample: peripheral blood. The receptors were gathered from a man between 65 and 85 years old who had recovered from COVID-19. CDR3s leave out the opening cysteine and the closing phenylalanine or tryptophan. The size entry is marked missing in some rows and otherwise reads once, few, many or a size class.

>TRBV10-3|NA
AIGALAGEQY
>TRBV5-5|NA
ASSYRTGSSSGYT
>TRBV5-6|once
ASTSSGHNSYGYT
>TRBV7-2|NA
ASRGGGADTQY
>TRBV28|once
ASTVDSITGKLF
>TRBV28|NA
ASSPLRGQAGRYNEQF
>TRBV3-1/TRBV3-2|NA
ASSQVFQDGSHTDTQY
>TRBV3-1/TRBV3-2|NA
ASSQSDSGNTIY
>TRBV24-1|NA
ATSDLPAAGQRDNEQF
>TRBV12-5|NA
ASGLALEAGYPDTQY
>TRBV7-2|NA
ASNQGRTRATGELF
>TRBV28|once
ASSSRLGSTYNEQF
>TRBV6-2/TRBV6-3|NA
ASSPYRGGDNEQF
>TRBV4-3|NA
ASSHRTSGVYNEQF
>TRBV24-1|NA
ATSDFRLPPTEQY
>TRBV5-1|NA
ASSKDRGDFGKLF
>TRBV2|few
ASSDPSGAGELF
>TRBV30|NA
AWTRTLAGTYNEQF
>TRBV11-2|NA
ASSFLDEQF
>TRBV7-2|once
ASSFFREGNQPQH
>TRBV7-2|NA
ASSSKTGGPNTGELF
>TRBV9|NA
ASSAAPGAGARNEQF
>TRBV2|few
ATGTGFNEQF
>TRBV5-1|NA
ASSLGDRTYEQY
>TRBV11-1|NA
ASSVGHGYGYT
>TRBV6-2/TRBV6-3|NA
ASSYSRQDTQY
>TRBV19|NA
ASSRDSLAKNIQY
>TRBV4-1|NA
ASSQQGADTQY
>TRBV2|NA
ASSVRHGVEETQY
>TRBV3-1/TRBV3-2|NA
ASSPRPLSDTQY
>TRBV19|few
ASMAPGGRNQPQH
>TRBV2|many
ASTVQDSYEQY
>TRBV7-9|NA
ASSLYGNLYKRGLDIF
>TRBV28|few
ASSPPGLAGGNEQF
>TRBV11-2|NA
ASSPRGSGGADTGELF
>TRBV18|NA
ASSPGTSVGYEQY
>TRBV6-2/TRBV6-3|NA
ASSLTGNYGYT
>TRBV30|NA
AWSGRLAGGKYEQF
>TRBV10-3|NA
AISESRSGSWDNEQF
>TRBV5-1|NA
ASSLGTGANQPQH
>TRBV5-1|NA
ASSPGVSGTGELF
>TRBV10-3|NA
AITLESYNEQF
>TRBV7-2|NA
ASSLVGGPNNSPLH
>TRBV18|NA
ASSLRDRASYEQY